This TCR beta chain was profiled in a study of cytomegalovirus exposure and HLA in healthy donors. The PCR made use of 60 Vbeta and 13 Jbeta primers. Measured with immunoSEQ multiplex PCR; TCRdb has only the in-frame clones, and not every one. Among about 87,000 clones listed, approximately 69% were seen once. Regarding the study as a whole: Confirmation in vitro established that three CMV-associated chains were specific for CMV antigens. Most CMV-associated TCR beta chains appeared HLA-restricted in a later analysis. The HLA-A and HLA-B alleles of most subjects were reportedly predicted accurately from TCR beta sequences.

Trimming cost V 0 bases and J 0 bases, with 7 bases left between them. In germline, CDR1 is SGHNT, CDR2 YYREEE (reference sequence). This CDR3 has 14 amino acids. A word on this clone: Its antigen is currently unknown.

This clonotype was sampled from a man aged 30 to 45 in good health and CMV-seropositive. Input material: PBMCs. The chain links TRBV5-4 to TRBJ2-7, with D uncertain. In DNA form, the CDR3 reads TGTGCCAGCAGCTTGGGCCCCTACTCCTACGAGCAGTACTTC. Amino acids: CASSLGPYSYEQYF.